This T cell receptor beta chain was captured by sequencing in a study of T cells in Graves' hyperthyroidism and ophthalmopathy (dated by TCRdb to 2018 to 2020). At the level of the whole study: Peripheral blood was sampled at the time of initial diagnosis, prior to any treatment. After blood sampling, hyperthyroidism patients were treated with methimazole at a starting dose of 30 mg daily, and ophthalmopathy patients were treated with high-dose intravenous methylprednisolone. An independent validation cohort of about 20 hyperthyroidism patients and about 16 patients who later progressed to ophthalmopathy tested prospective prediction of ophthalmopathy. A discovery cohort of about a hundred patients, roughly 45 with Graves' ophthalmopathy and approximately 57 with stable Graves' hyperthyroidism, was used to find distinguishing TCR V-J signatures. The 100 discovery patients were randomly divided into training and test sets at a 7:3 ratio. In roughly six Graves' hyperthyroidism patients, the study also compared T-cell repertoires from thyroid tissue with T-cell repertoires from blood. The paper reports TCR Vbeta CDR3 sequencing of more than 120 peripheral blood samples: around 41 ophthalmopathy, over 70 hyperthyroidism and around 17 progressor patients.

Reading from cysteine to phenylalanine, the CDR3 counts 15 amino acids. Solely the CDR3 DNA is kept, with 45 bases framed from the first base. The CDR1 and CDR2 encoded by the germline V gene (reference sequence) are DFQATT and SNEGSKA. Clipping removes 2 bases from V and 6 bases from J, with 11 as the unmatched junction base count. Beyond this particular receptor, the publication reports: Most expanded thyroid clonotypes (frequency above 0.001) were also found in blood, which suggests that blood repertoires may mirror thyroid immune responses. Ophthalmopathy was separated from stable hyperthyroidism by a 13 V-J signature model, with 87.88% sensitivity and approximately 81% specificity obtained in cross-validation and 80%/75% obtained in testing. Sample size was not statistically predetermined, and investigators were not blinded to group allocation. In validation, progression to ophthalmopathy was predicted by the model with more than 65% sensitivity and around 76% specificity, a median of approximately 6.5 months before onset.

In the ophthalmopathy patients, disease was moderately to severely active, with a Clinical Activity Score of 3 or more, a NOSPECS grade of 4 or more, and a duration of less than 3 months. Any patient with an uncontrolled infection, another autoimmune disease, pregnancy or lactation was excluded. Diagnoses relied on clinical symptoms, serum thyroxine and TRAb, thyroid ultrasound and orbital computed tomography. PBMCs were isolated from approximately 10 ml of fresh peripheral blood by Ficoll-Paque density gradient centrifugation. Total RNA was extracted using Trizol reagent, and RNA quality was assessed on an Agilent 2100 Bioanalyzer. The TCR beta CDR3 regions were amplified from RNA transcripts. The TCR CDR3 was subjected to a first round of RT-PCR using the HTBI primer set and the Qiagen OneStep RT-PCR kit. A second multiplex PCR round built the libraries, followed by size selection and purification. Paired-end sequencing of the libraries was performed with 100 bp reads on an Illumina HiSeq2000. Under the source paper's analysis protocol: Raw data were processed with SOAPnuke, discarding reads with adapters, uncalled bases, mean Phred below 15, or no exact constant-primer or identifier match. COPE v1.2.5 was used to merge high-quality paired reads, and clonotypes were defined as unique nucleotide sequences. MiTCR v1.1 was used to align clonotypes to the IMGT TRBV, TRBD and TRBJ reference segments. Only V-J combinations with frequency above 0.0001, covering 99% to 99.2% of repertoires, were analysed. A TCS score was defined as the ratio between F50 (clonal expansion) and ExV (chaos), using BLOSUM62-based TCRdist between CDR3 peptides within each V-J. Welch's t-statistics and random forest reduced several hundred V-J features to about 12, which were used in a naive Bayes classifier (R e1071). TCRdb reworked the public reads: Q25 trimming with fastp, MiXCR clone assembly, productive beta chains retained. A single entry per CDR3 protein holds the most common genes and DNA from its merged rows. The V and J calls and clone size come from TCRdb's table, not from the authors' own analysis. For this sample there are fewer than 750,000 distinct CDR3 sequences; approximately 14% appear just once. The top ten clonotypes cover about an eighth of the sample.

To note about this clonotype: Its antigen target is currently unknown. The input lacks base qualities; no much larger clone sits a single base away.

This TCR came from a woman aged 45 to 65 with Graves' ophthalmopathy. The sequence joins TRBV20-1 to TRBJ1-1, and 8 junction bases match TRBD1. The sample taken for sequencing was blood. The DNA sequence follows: TGCAGTGCTAGACCGGTGCGCAGGGGGCTTGCTGAAGCTTTCTTT. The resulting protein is CSARPVRRGLAEAFF.